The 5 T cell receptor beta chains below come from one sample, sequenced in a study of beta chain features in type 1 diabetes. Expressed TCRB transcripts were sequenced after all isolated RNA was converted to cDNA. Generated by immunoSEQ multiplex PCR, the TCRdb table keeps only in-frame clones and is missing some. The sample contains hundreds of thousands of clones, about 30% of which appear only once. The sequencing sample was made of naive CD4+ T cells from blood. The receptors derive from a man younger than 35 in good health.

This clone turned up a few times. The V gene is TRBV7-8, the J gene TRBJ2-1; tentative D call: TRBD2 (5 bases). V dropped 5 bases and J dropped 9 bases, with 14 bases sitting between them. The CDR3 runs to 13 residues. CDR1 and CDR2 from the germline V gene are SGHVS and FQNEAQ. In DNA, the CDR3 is TGTGCCAGCAGCCTGATGGTAGCGACTGAGCAGTTCTTC. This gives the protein CASSLMVATEQFF.

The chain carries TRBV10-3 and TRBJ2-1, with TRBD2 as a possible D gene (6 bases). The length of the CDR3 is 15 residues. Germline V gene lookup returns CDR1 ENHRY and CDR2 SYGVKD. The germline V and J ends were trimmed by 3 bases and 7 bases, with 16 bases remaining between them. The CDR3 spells CAISDGGGKHNEQFF. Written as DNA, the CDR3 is TGTGCCATCAGTGATGGAGGCGGGAAGCATAATGAGCAGTTCTTC.

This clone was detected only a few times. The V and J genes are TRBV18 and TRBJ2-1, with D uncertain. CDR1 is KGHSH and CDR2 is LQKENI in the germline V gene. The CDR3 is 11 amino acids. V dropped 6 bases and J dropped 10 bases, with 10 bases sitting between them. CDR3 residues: CASSTLGEQFF. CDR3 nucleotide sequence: TGTGCCAGCTCTACCTTGGGCGAGCAGTTCTTC.

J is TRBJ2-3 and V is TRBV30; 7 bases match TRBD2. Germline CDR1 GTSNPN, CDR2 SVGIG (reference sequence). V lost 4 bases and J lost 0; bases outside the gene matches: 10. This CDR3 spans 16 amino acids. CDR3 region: CAWIGRERISTDTQYF. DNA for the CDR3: TGTGCCTGGATAGGGCGGGAGCGGATTAGCACAGATACGCAGTATTTT.

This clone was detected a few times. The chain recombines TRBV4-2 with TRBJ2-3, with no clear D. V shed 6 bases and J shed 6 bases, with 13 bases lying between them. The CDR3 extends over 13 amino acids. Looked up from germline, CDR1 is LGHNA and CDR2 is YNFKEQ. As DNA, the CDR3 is TGTGCCAGCAGACAACGGAACGCGGATACGCAGTATTTT. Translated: CASRQRNADTQYF.